The 17 T cell receptor beta chains presented below share a single source sample, sequenced in a study of CXCR3-negative and CXCR3-positive naive CD8 T cells. UMI-tagged TRB cDNA libraries were built via 5' RACE. Using the 5' RACE reads, TCRdb records one entry per CDR3 protein without DNA. Its table records over 55,000 distinct CDR3 sequences. These receptors have no known antigen. General study points: Naive cells that were CXCR3-positive had more hydrophobic TRB CDR3s (compared with CXCR3-negative naive cells).

The sequencing sample was made of naive CXCR3+ CD8+ T cells from blood. Subset specified: CD45RO-CCR7+CD27+CD95- naive CD8+ T cells expressing CXCR3 (TNR3+). Every receptor here comes from a human donor in good health. Some clones in this sample may be carry-over from other donors' samples.

The chain has TRBV12-3 or TRBV12-4 and TRBJ2-7; TCRdb selects TRBD1, and the lack of DNA leaves this call unchecked. This CDR3 is 14 amino acids long. The CDR3: CASSLNGDVDEQYF.

V gene TRBV7-9 combines with J gene TRBJ1-5; TCRdb designates TRBD1, a call that cannot be tested without DNA. CDR3 size: 18 residues. Germline V gene lookup returns CDR1 SEHNR and CDR2 FQNEAQ (reference sequence). This CDR3 reads CASSQDSVGQGLRQPQHF.

The chain joins TRBV28 to TRBJ1-2. The CDR3 sequence is 16 residues long. Per germline, CDR1 MDHEN and CDR2 SYDVKM. The CDR3 is CAGSLSERDANYGYTF.

J is TRBJ1-2 and V is TRBV7-9; TCRdb's D call of TRBD1 is untestable without DNA. The CDR3 spans 19 residues. The germline gives CDR1 SEHNR, CDR2 FQNEAQ (reference sequence). CDR3 in amino acids: CASSLPSPEDRVIRYGHTF.

V gene TRBV12-3 or TRBV12-4 combines with J gene TRBJ1-1; the TCRdb D gene call, TRBD1, has no DNA to confirm it. This CDR3 has 18 residues. The CDR3 region is CVSEPNSFGAGADTEAFF.

V gene TRBV5-1 combines with J gene TRBJ2-3; TCRdb selects TRBD1, and the lack of DNA leaves this call unchecked. Germline-derived CDR1 and CDR2 are SGHRS and YFSETQ. This CDR3 region has 15 residues. CDR3 region: CASSSTGVGTDTQYF.

The chain couples TRBV29-1 to TRBJ1-1; TCRdb proposes TRBD1, but this gene call is untestable without DNA. From germline, CDR1 is SQVTM and CDR2 ANQGSEA. The CDR3 has 13 amino acids. The CDR3: CSVPDTANTEAFF.

The chain employs TRBV2 and TRBJ2-3; absent DNA, TCRdb's TRBD1 call cannot be checked. Germline V lookup: CDR1 SNHLY, CDR2 FYNNEI. The CDR3 is 15 residues long. This CDR3 reads CASSGSPGDTDTQYF.

V is TRBV28 and J is TRBJ2-7; TCRdb returns TRBD1, unconfirmable since there is no DNA. This CDR3 region has 14 residues. The germline V gene encodes CDR1 MDHEN and CDR2 SYDVKM. This CDR3 is CASSLQRRVYEQYF.

V gene TRBV10-3 combines with J gene TRBJ2-7. The CDR3 runs to 13 residues. In germline, CDR1 is ENHRY, CDR2 SYGVKD. The CDR3 sequence: CAISGEPSYEQYF.

The genes are TRBV11-2 and TRBJ2-2. The CDR3 is 17 residues long. CDR1 is SGHAT and CDR2 is FQNNGV in the germline V gene. The CDR3 loop reads CASSLEVWLTNTGELFF.

According to its frequency, this clonotype is medium-sized. The J gene is TRBJ1-5, the V gene TRBV28; the TCRdb call, TRBD1, lacks DNA for checking. CDR1 is MDHEN, CDR2 SYDVKM, per germline. The CDR3 runs 17 residues. Here the CDR3 reads CASSLGQGAIYSEPQHF. Looking up the rest from reference TRBV28 and TRBJ1-5 gives the full variable domain: DVKVTQSSRYLVKRTGEKVFLECVQDMDHENMFWYRQDPGLGLRLIYFSYDVKMKEKGDIPEGYSVSREKKERFSLILESASTNQTSMYLCASSLGQGAIYSEPQHFGDGTRLSIL.

This rearrangement joins TRBV7-9 to TRBJ2-3; the TCRdb call, TRBD1, lacks DNA for checking. The CDR3 has 16 amino acids. From germline, CDR1 is SEHNR and CDR2 FQNEAQ (reference sequence). This chain's CDR3 is CASNPGGVPRTDTQYF.

This chain uses TRBV11-2 with TRBJ1-1. The germline CDR1 and CDR2 sequences are SGHAT and FQNNGV. The CDR3 loop spans 15 amino acids. The CDR3: CASSQGPFFSPTAFF.

J is TRBJ2-2 and V is TRBV7-3; TCRdb's assignment of TRBD2 cannot be checked, as there is no DNA. This CDR3 is built from 17 residues. Germline-derived CDR1 and CDR2 are SGHTA and FQGTGA. The CDR3 here is CASSLSPHRGTTGELFF.

The chain combines TRBV14 with TRBJ2-4. The CDR3 is 16 residues long. Germline V gives CDR1 SGHDN, CDR2 FVKESK. CDR3 region: CASSQGKGLTKNIQYF.

The gene calls are TRBV20-1 and TRBJ2-7. The CDR3 has 14 residues. Germline loops: CDR1 DFQATT, CDR2 SNEGSKA (reference sequence). The CDR3 here is CSARVVGRPYEQYF.